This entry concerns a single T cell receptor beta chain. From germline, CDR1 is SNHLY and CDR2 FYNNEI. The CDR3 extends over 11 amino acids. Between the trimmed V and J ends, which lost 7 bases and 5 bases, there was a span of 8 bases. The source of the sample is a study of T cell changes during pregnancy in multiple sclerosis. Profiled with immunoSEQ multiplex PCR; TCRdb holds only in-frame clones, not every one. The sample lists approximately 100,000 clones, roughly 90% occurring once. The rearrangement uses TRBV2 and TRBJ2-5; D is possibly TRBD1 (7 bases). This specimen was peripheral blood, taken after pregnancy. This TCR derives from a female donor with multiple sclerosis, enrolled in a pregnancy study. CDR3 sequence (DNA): TGTGCCAGCACAGGGGGGGAGACCCAGTACTTC. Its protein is CASTGGETQYF.